One sample yielded the 13 T cell receptor beta chains listed below, sequenced in a study of PD-1 blockade in classical Hodgkin lymphoma. Sequencing used immunoSEQ multiplex PCR; TCRdb keeps in-frame clones, though not all of them. This table has around 50,000 clones, nearly 90% appearing once. Indicated time point: cycle 4 day 1 (C4D1), after more than five weeks of nivolumab. In every patient, relapse followed autologous stem cell transplantation, while exposure to brentuximab vedotin differed. Specimen: peripheral blood mononuclear cells (PBMCs), collected before the fourth cycle of nivolumab. All receptors come from a human donor with classical Hodgkin lymphoma.

The rearrangement uses TRBV7-9 and TRBJ1-2; maybe TRBD1 (6 bases). Trimming shortened V by 2 bases and J by 13 bases, and 8 bases separated the two germline ends. Per germline, CDR1 SEHNR and CDR2 FQNEAQ (reference sequence). The CDR3 loop spans 10 amino acids. The CDR3 sequence: CASSLWGATF. CDR3 coding DNA: TGTGCCAGCAGCTTATGGGGGGCCACCTTC.

This chain uses TRBV5-4 with TRBJ1-3; D possibly corresponds to TRBD1 (6 bases). With 0 bases removed from V and 3 bases from J, the gap between germline ends came to 10 bases. The germline CDR1 and CDR2 sequences are SGHNT and YYREEE (reference sequence). This CDR3 has 15 residues. The CDR3: CASSLGAGDGNTIYF. CDR3 DNA: TGTGCCAGCAGCTTGGGGGCAGGGGATGGAAACACCATATATTTT.

This rearrangement joins TRBV7-9 to TRBJ2-7, with 10 bases that match TRBD2. V shed 2 bases and J 5 bases; nucleotides not matched to a gene: 12. This CDR3 contains 17 residues. The germline CDR1 and CDR2 sequences are SEHNR and FQNEAQ (reference sequence). The CDR3 DNA reads as TGTGCCAGCAGCTTACTAGCGGGAGTAACTAAACCTAACGAGCAGTACTTC. Translation: CASSLLAGVTKPNEQYF.

V usage is TRBV29-1 and J usage is TRBJ2-5, with D perhaps matching TRBD1 (7 bases). The CDR3 extends over 14 amino acids. V lost 4 bases and J 5 bases, leaving 17 bases between the germline ends. CDR1 and CDR2 from the germline V gene are SQVTM and ANQGSEA. CDR3 in amino acids: CSVGEAGGTETQYF. The DNA for the CDR3 is TGCAGCGTTGGAGAGGCAGGGGGGACGGAGACCCAGTACTTC. The full variable domain, its missing parts supplied by reference TRBV29-1 and TRBJ2-5, is SAVISQKPSRDICQRGTSLTIQCQVDSQVTMMFWYRQQPGQSLTLIATANQGSEATYESGFVIDKFPISRPNLTFSTLTVSNMSPEDSSIYLCSVGEAGGTETQYFGPGTRLLVL.

The V gene is TRBV6-5, the J gene TRBJ2-7; TRBD2 is a possible D gene (6 bases). This CDR3 is 14 amino acids long. V was trimmed by 2 bases and J by 5 bases, leaving 13 bases between them. The V gene's germline CDR1 is MNHEY and CDR2 SVGAGI. CDR3 residues: CASSYTPRGHEQYF. The CDR3 DNA reads TGTGCCAGCAGTTACACACCGCGGGGCCACGAGCAGTACTTC.

Here the CDR3 DNA reads TGTGCCAGTACCTCTGACAGGGGTCGCTTCAGTAGCAATCAGCCCCAGCATTTT. It yields the protein CASTSDRGRFSSNQPQHF. V usage is TRBV19 and J usage is TRBJ1-5; 8 bases match TRBD1. The germline CDR1 and CDR2 sequences are LNHDA and SQIVND (reference sequence). The junction had 14 bases not matched to a gene; V was cut back by 7 bases and J by 0 bases. This CDR3 region has 18 residues.

This clone was found once. The rearrangement uses TRBV5-4 and TRBJ2-2, with 7 bases fitting TRBD2. This CDR3 has 15 residues. The V gene's germline CDR1 is SGHNT and CDR2 YYREEE (reference sequence). With 1 base clipped from V and 4 bases from J, the junction kept 4 bases outside the gene matches. The CDR3 DNA sequence: TGTGCCAGCAGCTTGTCTCGCGGGAGCACCGGGGAGCTGTTTTTT. It yields the protein CASSLSRGSTGELFF.

The chain carries TRBV27 and TRBJ2-1; 9 bases agree with TRBD2. The V gene's germline CDR1 is MNHEY and CDR2 SMNVEV (reference sequence). This CDR3 is 15 amino acids long. J gave up 3 bases and V 7 bases, and 7 bases lay outside the gene matches. The CDR3: CASTISGSSYNEQFF. CDR3 nucleotide sequence: TGTGCCAGCACCATTAGCGGGAGTAGCTACAATGAGCAGTTCTTC.

The V gene is TRBV15, the J gene TRBJ2-3; 8 positions agree with TRBD2. After removal of 4 bases from V and 6 bases from J, the junction contained 12 bases not matched to a gene. Germline CDR1 reads LNHNV; CDR2 reads YYDKDF (reference sequence). The CDR3 extends over 16 amino acids. CDR3 nucleotide sequence: TGTGCCACCAGCACGCCTAGCGGGTCCCTTGAGGATACGCAGTATTTT. Protein: CATSTPSGSLEDTQYF.

J is TRBJ1-1 and V is TRBV5-1; D is possibly TRBD1 (6 bases). Germline CDR1 SGHRS, CDR2 YFSETQ. The V end was cut by 0 bases, the J end by 3 bases, with 12 bases between. CDR3 length equals 15 residues. CDR3: CASSLVPGEYTEAFF. Written as DNA, the CDR3 is TGCGCCAGCAGCTTGGTGCCAGGGGAGTACACTGAAGCTTTCTTT.

The gene calls are TRBV7-3 and TRBJ2-3, with a tentative D call TRBD1 (6 bases). The germline CDR1 and CDR2 sequences are SGHTA and FQGTGA. Trimming removed 2 bases at V and 4 bases at J, with 7 bases between. The CDR3 covers 13 residues. The chain's CDR3 is CASSLQGSDTQYF. CDR3 sequence (DNA): TGTGCCAGCAGCTTACAGGGGTCAGATACGCAGTATTTT.

In this sample, this clone turned up once. This chain joins TRBV5-1 and TRBJ2-3, with 8 bases aligning to TRBD2. Germline lookup yields CDR1 SGHRS and CDR2 YFSETQ. The V gene end was trimmed by 4 bases and the J gene end by 0 bases; junction bases not matched to a gene: 10. The CDR3 spans 17 residues. CDR3 residues: CASSVLAAADSTDTQYF. CDR3 in DNA: TGCGCCAGCAGCGTACTAGCGGCGGCAGATAGCACAGATACGCAGTATTTT.

This rearrangement joins TRBV2 to TRBJ2-7; 8 nucleotides agree with TRBD2. Trimming cost V 7 bases and J 0 bases; bases outside gene matches: 14. The germline CDR1 and CDR2 sequences are SNHLY and FYNNEI. CDR3 length: 17 amino acids. Here the CDR3 reads CASIFGRTGTSSYEQYF. The CDR3, as DNA: TGTGCCAGCATTTTTGGCAGGACCGGGACTAGCTCCTACGAGCAGTACTTC.